The entry below gives a single T cell receptor beta chain sequence along with its context. This clone has more than one count but fewer than ten. What antigen it recognizes has not been identified. No clone much larger than this one lies a single base away; base qualities are absent. What the time point label conveys for this sample: approximately eleven months on ibrutinib. For TCR beta library preparation, about 2.2 micrograms of genomic DNA were extracted from the cryopreserved PBMCs. Longitudinal blood samples from CLL patients on ibrutinib monotherapy were analyzed using high-throughput TCR beta sequencing. The patients took part in an open-label, single-center phase 2 trial of ibrutinib monotherapy. This sample was taken from a study of cytotoxic CD8 clonotypes in ibrutinib-treated CLL (dated by TCRdb to the early 2020s). With respect to the entire study: In this cohort, approximately 15 patients were treatment-naive and under 13 were relapsed/refractory, while under 18 had unmutated IGHV. Samples at response were collected after a median of about 13 months of treatment, with a range of roughly 6 to 40 months. On average, each sample had 255,043 productive templates and more than 85,000 productive rearrangements. Longitudinal samples were obtainable from about 30% of the 86 participants in the trial. Cryopreserved peripheral blood mononuclear cells were obtained before treatment, at response, and at either sustained remission or disease progression. All remission and progressive disease samples were collected while patients were still receiving ibrutinib. Partial responses were observed in roughly 24 patients and complete responses in 2; after a median follow-up of around 68 months, remission was maintained in 14 patients and progression was observed in approximately 12. General study outcomes and caveats: Clonality rose at ibrutinib response, remained stable during sustained remission, and dropped back toward baseline at progression. Public clonotypes were rare and either shrank or stayed stable during treatment, and the rise in clonality at ibrutinib response reflected expansion of private clonotypes. Baseline clonality was found to be higher than that of age-matched healthy donors and was strongly correlated with circulating CD8+ T-cell counts. Lymph node repertoires were not examined, and the timing of sampling was not matched between patients in sustained remission and those whose disease progressed.

The CDR3 spans 15 residues, from the cysteine through the phenylalanine. The retained sequence is limited to the CDR3, 45 bases, with the frame set at the first base. Looking up the germline V gene yields CDR1 KGHSH and CDR2 LQKENI. Deletion took 3 bases off V and 2 bases off J, with a span of 11 bases between the germline ends. The goal of deep resolution MiSeq sequencing was a depth between 1 in 1 million and 1 in 200,000 T cells, and coverage averaged 10x per clonotype. The immunoSEQ hsTCRB Kit was used to generate the TCR beta libraries. Per the authors' processing: ImmunoSEQ Data Assistant and ImmunoSEQ Analyzer were used for data analysis, and V, D and J genes were assigned according to IMGT definitions. Clonality, with values ranging from 0 to 1, was calculated as one minus the normalized Shannon entropy of productive rearrangement frequencies. Only overrepresented clonotypes making up at least 0.05% of each patient's repertoire were included in the public clonotype analysis. Repertoires from 10 to 15 age-matched healthy donors in immuneACCESS were used as clonality controls. TCRdb mirrors the immuneACCESS table, restricted to in-frame sequences. Some clones are absent from its copies; in checked studies, under half trace to an unresolved V gene, and the reason for the others is unknown. The V and J calls and clone size come from that table; D and trimming were worked out from the DNA. The sample has more than 85,000 clones on record, 60% to 80% of them singletons. Of the sample, about 30% falls within the top ten clones.

This sequence uses TRBV18 and TRBJ1-5; the D gene assignment is ambiguous. The specimen was PBMCs, collected after 12 months of ibrutinib treatment. The receptor's source is a human donor with chronic lymphocytic leukemia. DNA sequence: TGTGCCAGCTCACCCGAGGGCGGAGGCAATCAGCCCCAGCATTTT. This yields the protein CASSPEGGGNQPQHF.